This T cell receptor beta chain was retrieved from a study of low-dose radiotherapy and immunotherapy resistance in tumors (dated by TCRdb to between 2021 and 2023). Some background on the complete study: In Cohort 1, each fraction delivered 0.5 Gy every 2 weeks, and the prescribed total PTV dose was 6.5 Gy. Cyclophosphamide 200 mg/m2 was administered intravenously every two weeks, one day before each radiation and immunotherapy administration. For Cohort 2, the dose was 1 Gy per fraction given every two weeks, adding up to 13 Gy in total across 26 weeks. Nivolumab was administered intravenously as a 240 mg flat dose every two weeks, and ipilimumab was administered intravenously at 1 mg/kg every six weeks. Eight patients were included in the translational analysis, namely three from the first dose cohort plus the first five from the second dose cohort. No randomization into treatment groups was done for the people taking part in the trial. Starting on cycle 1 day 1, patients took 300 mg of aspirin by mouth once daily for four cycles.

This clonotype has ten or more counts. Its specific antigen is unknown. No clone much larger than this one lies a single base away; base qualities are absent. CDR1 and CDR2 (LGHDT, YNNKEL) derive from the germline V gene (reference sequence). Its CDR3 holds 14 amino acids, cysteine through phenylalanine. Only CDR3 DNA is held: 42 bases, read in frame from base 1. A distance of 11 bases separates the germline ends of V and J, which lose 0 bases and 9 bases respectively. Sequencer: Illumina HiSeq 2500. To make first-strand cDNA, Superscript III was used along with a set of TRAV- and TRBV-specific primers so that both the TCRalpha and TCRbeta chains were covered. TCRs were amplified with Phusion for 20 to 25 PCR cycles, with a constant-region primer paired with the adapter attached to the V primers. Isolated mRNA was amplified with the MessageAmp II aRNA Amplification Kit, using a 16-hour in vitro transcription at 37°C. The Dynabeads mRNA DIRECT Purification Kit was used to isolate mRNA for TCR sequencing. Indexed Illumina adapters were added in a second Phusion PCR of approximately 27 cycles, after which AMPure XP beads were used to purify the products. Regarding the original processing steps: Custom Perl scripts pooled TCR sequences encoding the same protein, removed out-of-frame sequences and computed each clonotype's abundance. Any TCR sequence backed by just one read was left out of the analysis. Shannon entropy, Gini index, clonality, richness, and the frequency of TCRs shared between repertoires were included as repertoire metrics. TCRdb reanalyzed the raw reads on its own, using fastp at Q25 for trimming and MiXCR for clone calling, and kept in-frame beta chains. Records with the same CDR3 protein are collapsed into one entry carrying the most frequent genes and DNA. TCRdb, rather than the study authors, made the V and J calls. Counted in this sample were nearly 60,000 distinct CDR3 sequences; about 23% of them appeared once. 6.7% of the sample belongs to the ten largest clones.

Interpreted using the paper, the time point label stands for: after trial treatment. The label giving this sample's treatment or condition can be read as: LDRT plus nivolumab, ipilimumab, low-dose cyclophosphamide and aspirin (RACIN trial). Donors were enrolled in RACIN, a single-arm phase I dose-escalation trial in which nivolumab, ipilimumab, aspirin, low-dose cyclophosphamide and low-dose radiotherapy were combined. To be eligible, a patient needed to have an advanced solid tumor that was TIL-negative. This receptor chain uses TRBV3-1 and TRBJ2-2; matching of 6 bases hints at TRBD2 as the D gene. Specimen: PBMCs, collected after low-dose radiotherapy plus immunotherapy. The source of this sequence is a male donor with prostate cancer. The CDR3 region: CASSQDLAARELFF. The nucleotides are TGTGCCAGCAGCCAAGATTTAGCGGCCAGGGAGCTGTTTTTT.